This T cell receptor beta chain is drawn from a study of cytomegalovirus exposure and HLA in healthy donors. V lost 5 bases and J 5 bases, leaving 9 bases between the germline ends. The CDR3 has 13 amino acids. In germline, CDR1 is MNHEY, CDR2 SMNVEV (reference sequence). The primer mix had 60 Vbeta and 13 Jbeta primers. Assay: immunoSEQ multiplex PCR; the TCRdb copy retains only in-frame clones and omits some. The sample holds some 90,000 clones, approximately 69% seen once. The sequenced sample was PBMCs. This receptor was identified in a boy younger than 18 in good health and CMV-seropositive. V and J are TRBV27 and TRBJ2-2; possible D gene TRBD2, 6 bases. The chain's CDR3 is CASSPRGTGELFF. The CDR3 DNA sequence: TGTGCCAGCAGTCCCCGGGGGACCGGGGAGCTGTTTTTT.